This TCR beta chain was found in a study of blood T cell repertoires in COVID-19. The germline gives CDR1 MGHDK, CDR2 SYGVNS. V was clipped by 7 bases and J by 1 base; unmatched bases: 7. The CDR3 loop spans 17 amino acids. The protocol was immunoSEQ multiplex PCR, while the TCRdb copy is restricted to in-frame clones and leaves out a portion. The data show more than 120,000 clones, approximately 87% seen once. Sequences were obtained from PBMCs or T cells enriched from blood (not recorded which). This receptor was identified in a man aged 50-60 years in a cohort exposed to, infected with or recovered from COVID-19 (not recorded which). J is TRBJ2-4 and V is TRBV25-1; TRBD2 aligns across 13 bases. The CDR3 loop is CASMTSGGPGAKNIQYF. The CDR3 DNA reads TGTGCCAGCATGACTAGCGGGGGGCCGGGGGCCAAAAACATTCAGTACTTC.